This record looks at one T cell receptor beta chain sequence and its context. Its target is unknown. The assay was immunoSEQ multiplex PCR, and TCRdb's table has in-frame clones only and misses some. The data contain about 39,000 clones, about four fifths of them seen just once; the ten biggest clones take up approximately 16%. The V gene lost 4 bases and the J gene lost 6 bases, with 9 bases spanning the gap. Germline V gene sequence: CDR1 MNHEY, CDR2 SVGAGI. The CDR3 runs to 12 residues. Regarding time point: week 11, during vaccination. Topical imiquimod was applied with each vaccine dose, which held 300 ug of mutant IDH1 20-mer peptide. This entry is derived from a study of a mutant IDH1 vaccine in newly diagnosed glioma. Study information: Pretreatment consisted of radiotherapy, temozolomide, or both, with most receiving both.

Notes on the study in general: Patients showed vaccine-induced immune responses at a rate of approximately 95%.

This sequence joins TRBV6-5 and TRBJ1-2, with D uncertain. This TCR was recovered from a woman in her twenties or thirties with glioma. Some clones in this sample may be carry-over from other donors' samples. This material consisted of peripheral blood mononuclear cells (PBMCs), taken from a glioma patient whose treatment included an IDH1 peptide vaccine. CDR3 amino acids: CASSFSIDGYTF. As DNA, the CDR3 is TGTGCCAGCAGTTTTAGTATCGATGGCTACACCTTC.